These 20 T cell receptor beta chains were sequenced from one sample in a study of OX40 agonist ivuxolimab in advanced cancers. Method: immunoSEQ multiplex PCR; TCRdb's copy keeps in-frame clones and lacks some. The table records approximately 13,000 clones, roughly 88% of them present only once. Specimen: CD4+ or CD8+ T cells sorted from blood, collected in a trial of the OX40 agonist ivuxolimab. The receptor source for this set is an adult with an advanced solid tumor such as melanoma, head and neck, liver or kidney cancer.

This clone appeared a single time. The genes are TRBV4-1 and TRBJ2-7, with 7 bases fitting TRBD1. The CDR3 has 14 residues. The V gene's germline CDR1 is MGHRA and CDR2 YSYEKL. V trimming: 3 bases; J trimming: 2 bases; junction bases outside the gene matches: 4. This CDR3 reads CASSQDRSTYEQYF. The CDR3 bases are TGCGCCAGCAGCCAGGACAGGTCGACCTACGAGCAGTACTTC.

In its sample, this clone is medium-sized (0.01 to 0.1%). The rearrangement uses TRBV27 and TRBJ1-1; possible D gene TRBD1, 5 bases. The CDR3 is 14 residues long. The ends were cut back, 6 bases at V and 2 bases at J, with 13 bases in the middle. Germline lookup yields CDR1 MNHEY and CDR2 SMNVEV (reference sequence). Written as DNA, the CDR3 is TGTGCCAGCAGCGCCTCAAGGGACAACACTGAAGCTTTCTTT. Its translation: CASSASRDNTEAFF.

The rearrangement links TRBV12-5 to TRBJ2-6; a possible D gene is TRBD1 (5 bases). Trimming removed 3 bases at V and 5 bases at J, with 20 bases between. Per the germline V gene, CDR1 is LGHNT and CDR2 is FRNRAP. The CDR3 covers 18 residues. Here the CDR3 reads CASGLNSAGQSRANVLTF. DNA of the CDR3: TGTGCTAGTGGTTTAAACAGTGCAGGACAAAGTCGGGCCAACGTCCTGACTTTC. Using reference TRBV12-5 and TRBJ2-6 for the parts outside the CDR3, the full variable domain is DARVTQTPRHKVTEMGQEVTMRCQPILGHNTVFWYRQTMMQGLELLAYFRNRAPLDDSGMPKDRFSAEMPDATLATLKIQPSEPRDSAVYFCASGLNSAGQSRANVLTFGAGSRLTVL.

V is TRBV30 and J is TRBJ2-2; D ambiguous. Per the germline V gene, CDR1 is GTSNPN and CDR2 is SVGIG (reference sequence). The CDR3 sequence is 13 residues long. V was shortened by 1 base and J by 7 bases, with 10 bases between the two germline ends. Written as DNA, the CDR3 is TGTGCCTGGAGTGAAATTGCTAGCGGGGAGCTGTTTTTT. Its protein product is CAWSEIASGELFF.

In this sample, this clone turned up once. The V gene is TRBV5-6, the J gene TRBJ2-1; TRBD2 matches 9 bases. Trimming cost V 6 bases and J 8 bases; bases outside gene matches: 12. In germline, CDR1 is SGHDT, CDR2 YYEEEE. The CDR3 loop spans 15 amino acids. DNA for the CDR3: TGTGCCAGCATACCTAGCCTAGCGGGACACTATGAGCAGTTCTTC. It encodes CASIPSLAGHYEQFF.

CDR3 protein: CASSLEGMLTSQRGTEAFF. The CDR3 coding sequence is TGTGCCAGCAGCTTAGAGGGAATGTTGACATCCCAGAGGGGGACTGAAGCTTTCTTT. V and J are TRBV7-9 and TRBJ1-1, with D possibly matching TRBD1 (6 bases). The CDR3 length is 19 residues. Germline V gene lookup returns CDR1 SEHNR and CDR2 FQNEAQ (reference sequence). Trimming left V 1 base short and J 5 bases short, with 26 bases between.

The chain employs TRBV6-1 and TRBJ2-7, with 11 nucleotides matching TRBD1. Germline V gives CDR1 MNHNS, CDR2 SASEGT. V was clipped by 2 bases and J by 4 bases; unmatched bases: 4. The CDR3 runs 15 residues. CDR3 amino acids: CASSETGTGGYEQYF. CDR3 sequence (DNA): TGTGCCAGCAGTGAAACCGGGACAGGGGGATACGAGCAGTACTTC.

This chain links TRBV2 with TRBJ2-5, with a tentative D call TRBD1 (5 bases). Near its end, the DNA agrees better with TRBJ2-7, so the J call may be wrong. Germline CDR1 is SNHLY and CDR2 is FYNNEI. This CDR3 region has 12 residues. DNA of the CDR3: TGTGCCAGCACGGACACCGCCTACGAGCAGTACTTC. It codes for CASTDTAYEQYF.

V gene TRBV19 combines with J gene TRBJ1-4; TRBD1 might be the D (5 bases). CDR3 length: 15 residues. The ends were cut back, 5 bases at V and 8 bases at J, with 18 bases in the middle. Germline values: CDR1 LNHDA, CDR2 SQIVND (reference sequence). This chain's CDR3 is CASSLRQSSEEKLFF. The CDR3 bases are TGTGCCAGTAGTCTTCGACAGTCGAGCGAGGAAAAACTGTTTTTT.

The chain combines TRBV6-4 with TRBJ2-7; D not certain. Germline CDR1 is MRHNA and CDR2 is SNTAGT. Trimming removed 2 bases from V and 3 bases from J, with 14 bases in between. CDR3 length: 15 amino acids. Here the CDR3 DNA reads TGTGCCAGCAGTGACACCCCTAGGGAAGGCTACGAGCAGTACTTC. Its translation: CASSDTPREGYEQYF.

The gene calls are TRBV4-1 and TRBJ2-5, with TRBD2 matching over 7 bases. CDR3 length equals 15 residues. V trimming: 0 bases; J trimming: 7 bases; junction bases outside the gene matches: 8. Germline CDR1 is MGHRA and CDR2 is YSYEKL. CDR3: CASSQDPGGWGTQYF. For the CDR3, the DNA is TGCGCCAGCAGCCAAGATCCGGGGGGATGGGGGACCCAGTACTTC.

The chain employs TRBV6-5 and TRBJ1-5; unclear D gene. V was shortened by 0 bases and J by 4 bases, with 4 bases between the two germline ends. Looked up from germline, CDR1 is MNHEY and CDR2 is SVGAGI. CDR3 length: 13 amino acids. This CDR3 reads CASSYSLNQPQHF. The CDR3 DNA reads TGTGCCAGCAGTTACTCCCTTAATCAGCCCCAGCATTTT.

This chain joins TRBV27 and TRBJ1-1; 7 bases align to TRBD1. This CDR3 is 15 amino acids long. V gave up 5 bases and J gave up 5 bases; unmatched junction bases: 11. Germline V gives CDR1 MNHEY, CDR2 SMNVEV (reference sequence). The CDR3: CASSPPGQEDTEAFF. In DNA form, the CDR3 reads TGTGCCAGCAGTCCCCCAGGACAGGAAGATACTGAAGCTTTCTTT.

The chain links TRBV7-9 to TRBJ1-1; D unresolved. V dropped 3 bases and J dropped 4 bases, with 9 bases sitting between them. The germline gives CDR1 SEHNR, CDR2 FQNEAQ (reference sequence). This CDR3 has 13 amino acids. The DNA of the CDR3 is TGTGCCAGCAGCTTTCAGGAGCGCACTGAAGCTTTCTTT. Translating it yields CASSFQERTEAFF.

The chain joins TRBV11-1 to TRBJ1-1; possibly TRBD1 for D (6 bases). Looked up from germline, CDR1 is SGHAT and CDR2 is FQDESV (reference sequence). Trimming removed 1 base from V and 5 bases from J, with 14 bases in between. The CDR3 runs to 15 residues. CDR3 DNA: TGTGCCAGCAGCTTAGTATGGGGGGCGCATACTGAAGCTTTCTTT. This codes for CASSLVWGAHTEAFF.

The chain employs TRBV12-2 and TRBJ1-5. TRBV12-2 constitutes a pseudogene. The CDR3 loop spans 15 amino acids. The CDR3 sequence: CASRCAILRDQPQHF. The CDR3 nucleotides read TGTGCAAGTCGCTGTGCGATTCTTCGGGATCAGCCCCAGCATTTT.

This clone was counted between two and nine times. The genes are TRBV7-9 and TRBJ1-1; D remains ambiguous. Germline CDR1 and CDR2: SEHNR and FQNEAQ (reference sequence). Trimming left V 5 bases short and J 8 bases short, with 15 bases between. The CDR3 length is 13 residues. In DNA form, the CDR3 reads TGTGCCAGCAGCAATTTAGTAGGGCTAGAAGCTTTCTTT. Translated, it gives CASSNLVGLEAFF.

This clone is a singleton in its sample. The genes are TRBV7-9 and TRBJ2-5; D may be TRBD1 (5 bases). The V gene's germline CDR1 is SEHNR and CDR2 FQNEAQ (reference sequence). The CDR3 length is 15 residues. Trimming left V 2 bases short and J 5 bases short, with 15 bases between. CDR3 sequence (DNA): TGTGCCAGCAGCTTAACTGGGCAGGGTGGGGAGACCCAGTACTTC. Translation: CASSLTGQGGETQYF.

The J gene is TRBJ1-1, the V gene TRBV19; D perhaps matches TRBD1 (6 bases). Germline V gene data show CDR1 as LNHDA and CDR2 as SQIVND (reference sequence). CDR3 size: 13 residues. Trimming stripped 10 bases from V and 0 bases from J, with 12 bases between. In nucleotides, the CDR3 is TGTGCCACTATGGACAGAGTGAACACTGAAGCTTTCTTT. It translates to CATMDRVNTEAFF. Looking up the rest from reference TRBV19 and TRBJ1-1 gives the full variable domain: DGGITQSPKYLFRKEGQNVTLSCEQNLNHDAMYWYRQDPGQGLRLIYYSQIVNDFQKGDIAEGYSVSREKKESFPLTVTSAQKNPTAFYLCATMDRVNTEAFFGQGTRLTVV.

The chain is built from TRBV18 and TRBJ2-1, with 7 positions matching TRBD1. The CDR3 has 14 amino acids. V shed 5 bases and J 3 bases; nucleotides not matched to a gene: 4. Germline V gene lookup returns CDR1 KGHSH and CDR2 LQKENI. CDR3: CASSTGTDYNEQFF. The CDR3 DNA follows: TGTGCCAGCTCAACCGGGACAGACTACAATGAGCAGTTCTTC.